This is a list of T cell receptor beta chains from one sample in a study of blood T cell repertoires in COVID-19. The repertoire was sequenced with immunoSEQ multiplex PCR; TCRdb's copy has only in-frame clones and lacks some. The profile shows tens of thousands of clones, about 90% of them singletons. The source material was peripheral blood. The receptors were gathered from a woman at least 80 years old with acute or convalescent COVID-19. The CDR3 runs from the conserved cysteine through the conserved F or W. The D gene is left open where the match is weak. Clone size appears in some rows only: once, few, many, or a class for an expanded clone.

size	V	J	D	DNA	CDR3
NA	TRBV30	TRBJ1-3	NA	TGTGCCTGGAGTGTGCAGACTGGAAACACCATATATTTT	CAWSVQTGNTIYF
NA	TRBV10-2	TRBJ2-3	NA	TGCGCCAGCAGTGACAGGGAAGATACGCAGTATTTT	CASSDREDTQYF
NA	TRBV2	TRBJ1-3	NA	TGTGCCAGCAGTCTCCCGGGACACCATCCGAGTGGAAACACCATATATTTT	CASSLPGHHPSGNTIYF
NA	TRBV7-3	TRBJ1-1	TRBD1	TGTGCCAGCAGCTTAACAGGGGGCGCCAACACTGAAGCTTTCTTT	CASSLTGGANTEAFF
few	TRBV6-5	TRBJ1-4	TRBD1	TGTGCCAGCAGTACAACAATAAGGGGGCGCTCACTGTTTTTT	CASSTTIRGRSLFF
NA	TRBV7-3	TRBJ1-5	NA	TGTGCCAGCAGCTTAACGACCGGGTATAGCAATCAGCCCCAGCATTTT	CASSLTTGYSNQPQHF
NA	TRBV6-5	TRBJ1-2	NA	TGTGCCAGCAGGCCATCAGGGGATGGCTACACCTTC	CASRPSGDGYTF
NA	TRBV3-1/TRBV3-2	TRBJ1-6	NA	TGTGCCAGCAGCCTACAGGATTATAATTCACCCCTCCACTTT	CASSLQDYNSPLHF
NA	TRBV7-2	TRBJ1-5	TRBD1	TGTGCCAGCAGCTTAGTCGGACAGGGGGGATTGCCCCAGCATTTT	CASSLVGQGGLPQHF
NA	TRBV18	TRBJ1-2	TRBD1	TGTGCCAGCTCACCAAACTTTGCAGGGGGCCCTACTACCTATGGCTACACCTTC	CASSPNFAGGPTTYGYTF
NA	TRBV19	TRBJ2-1	NA	TGTGCCAGTAGGTCGGGCTCCTACAATGAGCAGTTCTTC	CASRSGSYNEQFF
NA	TRBV7-2	TRBJ2-1	NA	TGTGCCAGTTCACTAGTGTTTGAGCAGTTCTTC	CASSLVFEQFF
NA	TRBV19	TRBJ1-4	TRBD1	TGTGCCAGTAGTATTTACAGGGGGACCCCGGCGGCTAATGAAAAACTGTTTTTT	CASSIYRGTPAANEKLFF
NA	TRBV27	TRBJ1-6	NA	TGTGCCAGCAGATCGGAAACAGGGTTCCGTTCACCCCTCCACTTT	CASRSETGFRSPLHF
NA	TRBV5-1	TRBJ1-3	NA	TGCGCCAGCAGCTCCGTGGGGAGCTCTGGAAACACCATATATTTT	CASSSVGSSGNTIYF
NA	TRBV7-2	TRBJ1-2	TRBD1	TGTGCCAGCAGCTTAGTCAGGGGGCCCTATGGCTACACCTTC	CASSLVRGPYGYTF
NA	TRBV4-3	TRBJ1-2	NA	TGCGCCAGCAGCCAAGATCTGCGGACAGCTTATGGCTACACCTTC	CASSQDLRTAYGYTF
NA	TRBV21-1	TRBJ1-1	NA	TGTGCCAGCAGCAAAGGTAAGATTGGGGGGTTCGACACTGAAGCTTTCTTT	CASSKGKIGGFDTEAFF
NA	TRBV3-1/TRBV3-2	TRBJ2-7	TRBD1	TGTGCCAGCAGCCAGCCGGCGAGACAGGGTGTCTACGAGCAGTACTTC	CASSQPARQGVYEQYF
NA	TRBV3-1/TRBV3-2	TRBJ1-5	NA	TGTGCCAGCAGCCAAGGGGGGACTATTGGACAGCCCCAGCATTTT	CASSQGGTIGQPQHF
NA	TRBV7-8	TRBJ1-5	TRBD1	TGTGCCAGCAGCCATATCGGGACAGCGGAAAATCAGCCCCAGCATTTT	CASSHIGTAENQPQHF
NA	TRBV30	TRBJ2-7	TRBD1	TGTGCCTGGAACAGGGGGCTGAGCACCGAGCAGTACTTC	CAWNRGLSTEQYF
NA	TRBV7-9	TRBJ2-5	TRBD1	TGTGCCAGCAGCTTAGCGCAGGACAGGTCGGCCCAGTACTTC	CASSLAQDRSAQYF
once	TRBV24-1	TRBJ2-1	NA	TGTGCCACCAGTGGCCCCGCCCAGGGCTCTGAGCAGTTCTTC	CATSGPAQGSEQFF
NA	TRBV7-9	TRBJ2-5	NA	TGTGCCAGCAGCCGGACACCCCAAGAGACCCAGTACTTC	CASSRTPQETQYF
NA	TRBV9	TRBJ2-5	TRBD2	TGTGCCAGCAGCTCAGGACTAGCGGGGGGATCAGAGACCCAGTACTTC	CASSSGLAGGSETQYF
few	TRBV19	TRBJ1-2	TRBD1	TGTGCCAGTAGTGGGGGACAGATTAACTATGGCTACACCTTC	CASSGGQINYGYTF
NA	TRBV11-2	TRBJ1-2	NA	TGTGCCAGCAGCTTAGTGGGGGCGAGTGGCTACACCTTC	CASSLVGASGYTF
NA	TRBV7-9	TRBJ1-4	NA	TGTGCCAGCAGCCTAGCGGTATACGGGTCTAATGAAAAACTGTTTTTT	CASSLAVYGSNEKLFF
NA	TRBV6-5	TRBJ1-1	TRBD1	TGTGCCAGCAGTTTAGACAGGGTTAGGACTGAAGCTTTCTTT	CASSLDRVRTEAFF
NA	TRBV7-6	TRBJ1-1	NA	TGTGCCAGCAGCTTACAGACTTTACCTTTTAACACTGAAGCTTTCTTT	CASSLQTLPFNTEAFF
NA	TRBV7-2	TRBJ2-7	NA	TGTGCCAGCAGCTTAGCTTCCGGTGACTACGAGCAGTACTTC	CASSLASGDYEQYF
NA	TRBV5-8	TRBJ1-1	NA	TGTGCCAGCAGCTTCGCCGCTCTGAGCACTGAAGCTTTCTTT	CASSFAALSTEAFF
NA	TRBV2	TRBJ1-4	NA	TGTGCCAGCAGGGTGGATTCAGGGGATGAAAAACTGTTTTTT	CASRVDSGDEKLFF
NA	TRBV6-5	TRBJ2-7	NA	TGTGCCAGCAGTTACTCTAGGGGGAACTACGAGCAGTACTTC	CASSYSRGNYEQYF
NA	TRBV15	TRBJ1-1	NA	TGTGCCACCAGCAGAGTGAGGAACACTGAAGCTTTCTTT	CATSRVRNTEAFF
once	TRBV4-3	TRBJ1-2	TRBD1	TGCGCCAGCAGCCAGACAGGGCAAAACTATGGCTACACCTTC	CASSQTGQNYGYTF
NA	TRBV6-5	TRBJ1-1	NA	TGTGCCAGCAGTCAGAGACAGGCCAACACTGAAGCTTTCTTT	CASSQRQANTEAFF
NA	TRBV12-3/TRBV12-4	TRBJ2-3	TRBD2	TGTGCCAGCAGTTTGGGGGGGATAGATACGCAGTATTTT	CASSLGGIDTQYF
NA	TRBV4-1	TRBJ1-5	TRBD1	TGCGCCAGCAGCTATAATACAGGGGACCAGCCCCAGCATTTT	CASSYNTGDQPQHF
NA	TRBV11-3	TRBJ2-3	TRBD2	TGTGCCAGCAGCATTAGCGGGGGAGCCTTTTTCACAGATACGCAGTATTTT	CASSISGGAFFTDTQYF
NA	TRBV7-3	TRBJ2-1	NA	TGTGCCAGCAGCTTATCCAGGGGAAATGAGCAGTTCTTC	CASSLSRGNEQFF
NA	TRBV4-1	TRBJ2-1	NA	TGCGCCAGCAGACCTGTCGACAGGCCAGGGAATGAGCAGTTCTTC	CASRPVDRPGNEQFF
NA	TRBV2	TRBJ2-7	TRBD1	TGTGCCAGCAGCGGAGGACAGGCGCGAGAGCAGTACTTC	CASSGGQAREQYF
few	TRBV6-5	TRBJ2-7	TRBD1	TGTGCCAGCAGTTACTCGGGGACAGTTCTCTCCTACGAGCAGTACTTC	CASSYSGTVLSYEQYF
NA	TRBV6-5	TRBJ1-2	NA	TGTGCCAGCAGGCTTCCGGGATTCGACTATGGCTACACCTTC	CASRLPGFDYGYTF
few	TRBV5-1	TRBJ2-1	TRBD2	TGCGCCAGCAGCTTGGCGTCTAGCGGGGACAATGAGCAGTTCTTC	CASSLASSGDNEQFF
NA	TRBV19	TRBJ1-2	NA	TGTGCCAGTAGTGTGACAGGAGGAGGCTACACCTTC	CASSVTGGGYTF
NA	TRBV5-5	TRBJ1-5	NA	TGTGCCAGCAGCTTAAGCGAAAATCAGCCCCAGCATTTT	CASSLSENQPQHF
NA	TRBV7-2	TRBJ1-2	NA	TGTGCCAGCAGCTTAGTGGCAGGTAGTCTCTATGGCTACACCTTC	CASSLVAGSLYGYTF
NA	TRBV5-1	TRBJ2-7	NA	TGCGCCAGCAGGCAACAGGCGAGCTCCTACGAGCAGTACTTC	CASRQQASSYEQYF